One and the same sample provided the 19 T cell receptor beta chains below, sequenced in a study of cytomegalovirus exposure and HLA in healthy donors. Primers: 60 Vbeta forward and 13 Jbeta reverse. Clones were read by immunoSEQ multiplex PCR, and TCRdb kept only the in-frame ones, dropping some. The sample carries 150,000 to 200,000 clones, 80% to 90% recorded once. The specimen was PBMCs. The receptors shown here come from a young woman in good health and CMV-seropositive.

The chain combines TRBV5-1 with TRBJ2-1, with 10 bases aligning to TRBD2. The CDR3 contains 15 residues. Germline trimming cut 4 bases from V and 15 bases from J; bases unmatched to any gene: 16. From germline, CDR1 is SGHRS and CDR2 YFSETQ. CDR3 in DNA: TGCGCCAGCAGCCTTGAGCGGGGGGGCCTTTTGATCCGGTTCTTC. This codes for CASSLERGGLLIRFF.

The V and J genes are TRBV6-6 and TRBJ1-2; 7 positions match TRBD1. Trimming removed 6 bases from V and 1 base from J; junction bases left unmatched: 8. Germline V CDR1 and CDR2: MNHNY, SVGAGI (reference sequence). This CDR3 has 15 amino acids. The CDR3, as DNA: TGTGCCAGCAGGGATCAGGGGGTCGGTAACTATGGCTACACCTTC. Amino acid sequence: CASRDQGVGNYGYTF.

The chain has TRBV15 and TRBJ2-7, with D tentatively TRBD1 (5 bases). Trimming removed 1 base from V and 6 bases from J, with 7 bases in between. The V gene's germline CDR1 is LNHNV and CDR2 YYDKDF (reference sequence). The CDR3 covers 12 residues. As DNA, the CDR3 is TGTGCCACCAGCAGAGGGGGCCGCGAGCAGTACTTC. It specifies CATSRGGREQYF.

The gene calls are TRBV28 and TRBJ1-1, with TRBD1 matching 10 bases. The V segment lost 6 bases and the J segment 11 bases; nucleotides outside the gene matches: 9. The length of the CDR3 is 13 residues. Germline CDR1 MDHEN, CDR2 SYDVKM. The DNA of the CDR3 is TGTGCCAGCAGCTTGGGACAGGGGAGATCCGCTTTCTTT. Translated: CASSLGQGRSAFF.

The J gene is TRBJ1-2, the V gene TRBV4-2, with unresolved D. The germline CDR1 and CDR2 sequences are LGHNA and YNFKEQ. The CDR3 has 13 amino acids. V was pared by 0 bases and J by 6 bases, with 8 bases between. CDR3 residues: CASSQDLGNGYTF. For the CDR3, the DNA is TGTGCCAGCAGCCAAGATCTCGGGAATGGCTACACCTTC.

CDR3 sequence (DNA): TGTGCCAGCAGCCAAGAGGCCATTAAGACAGGAAAGTATAAGGGCTACACCTTC. Translating it yields CASSQEAIKTGKYKGYTF. The chain links TRBV4-2 to TRBJ1-2; D may be TRBD1 (6 bases). This CDR3 has 18 residues. Germline assignment: CDR1 LGHNA and CDR2 YNFKEQ. Trimming stripped 0 bases from V and 8 bases from J, with 25 bases between.

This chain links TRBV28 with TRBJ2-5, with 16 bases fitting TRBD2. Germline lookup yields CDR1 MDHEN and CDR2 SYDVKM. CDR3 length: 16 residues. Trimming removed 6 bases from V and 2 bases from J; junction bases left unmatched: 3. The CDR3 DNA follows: TGTGCCAGCAGGCCGGGACTAGCGGGGGGGCAAGAGACCCAGTACTTC. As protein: CASRPGLAGGQETQYF.

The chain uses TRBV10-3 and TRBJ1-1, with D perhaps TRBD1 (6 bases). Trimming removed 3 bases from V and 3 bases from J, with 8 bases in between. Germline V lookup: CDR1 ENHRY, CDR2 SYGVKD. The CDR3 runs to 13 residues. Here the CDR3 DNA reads TGTGCCATCAGTGAAGGGGGTGACACTGAAGCTTTCTTT. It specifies CAISEGGDTEAFF.

The DNA for the CDR3 is TGCGCCAGCAGCTATGGCAGCGGGGGCGCCGAATTCTTC. This translates into CASSYGSGGAEFF. This rearrangement joins TRBV5-1 to TRBJ2-1, with 8 bases lining up with TRBD2. Germline lookup yields CDR1 SGHRS and CDR2 YFSETQ. The CDR3 is 13 residues long. J gave up 16 bases and V 3 bases, and 12 bases lay outside the gene matches.

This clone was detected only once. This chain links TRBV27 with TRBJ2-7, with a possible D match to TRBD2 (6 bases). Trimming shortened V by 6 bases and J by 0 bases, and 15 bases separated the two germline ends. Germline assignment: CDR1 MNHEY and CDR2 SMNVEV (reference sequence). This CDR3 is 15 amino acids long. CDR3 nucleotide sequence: TGTGCCAGCAGAAGAACGGCGGAGGGCTCCTACGAGCAGTACTTC. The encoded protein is CASRRTAEGSYEQYF.

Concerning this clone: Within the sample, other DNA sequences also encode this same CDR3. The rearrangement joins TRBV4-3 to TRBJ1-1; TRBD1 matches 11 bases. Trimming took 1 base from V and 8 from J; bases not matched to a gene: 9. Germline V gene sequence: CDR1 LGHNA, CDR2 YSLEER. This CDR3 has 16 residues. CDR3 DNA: TGCGCCAGCAGCCAAGGAACTACCGGGACAGGGGGGGAAGCTTTCTTT. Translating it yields CASSQGTTGTGGEAFF.

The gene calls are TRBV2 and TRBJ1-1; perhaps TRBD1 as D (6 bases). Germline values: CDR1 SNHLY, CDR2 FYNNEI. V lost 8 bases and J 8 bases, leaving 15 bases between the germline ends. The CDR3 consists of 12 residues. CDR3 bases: TGTGCCAGCGAGATTACAGGGACCGAAGCTTTCTTT. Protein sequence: CASEITGTEAFF.

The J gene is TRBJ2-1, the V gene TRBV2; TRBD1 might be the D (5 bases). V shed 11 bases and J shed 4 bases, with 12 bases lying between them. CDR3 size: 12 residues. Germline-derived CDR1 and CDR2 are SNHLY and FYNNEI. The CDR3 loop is CAGAVGYNEQFF. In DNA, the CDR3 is TGTGCCGGGGCCGTCGGGTACAATGAGCAGTTCTTC.

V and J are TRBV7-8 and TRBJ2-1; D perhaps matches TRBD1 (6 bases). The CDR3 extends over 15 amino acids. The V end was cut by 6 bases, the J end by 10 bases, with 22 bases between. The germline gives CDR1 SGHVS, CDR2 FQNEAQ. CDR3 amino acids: CASRSPGQLRGEQFF. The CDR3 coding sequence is TGTGCCAGCAGGTCGCCCGGACAGCTAAGGGGAGAGCAGTTCTTC.

CDR3: CASTRGPTNTEAFF. CDR3 sequence (DNA): TGTGCCAGCACGCGAGGTCCAACCAACACTGAAGCTTTCTTT. This rearrangement joins TRBV11-3 to TRBJ1-1; D not certain. This CDR3 region has 14 residues. The V gene's germline CDR1 is SGHNT and CDR2 YENEEA. V shed 7 bases and J shed 2 bases, with 14 bases lying between them.

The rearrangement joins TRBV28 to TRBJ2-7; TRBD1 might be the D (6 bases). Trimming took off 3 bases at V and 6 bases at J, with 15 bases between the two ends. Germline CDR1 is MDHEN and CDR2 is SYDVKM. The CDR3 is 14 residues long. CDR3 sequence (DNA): TGTGCCAGCAGTTTGCCTCTACAGGGTCGCGAGCAGTACTTC. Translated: CASSLPLQGREQYF.

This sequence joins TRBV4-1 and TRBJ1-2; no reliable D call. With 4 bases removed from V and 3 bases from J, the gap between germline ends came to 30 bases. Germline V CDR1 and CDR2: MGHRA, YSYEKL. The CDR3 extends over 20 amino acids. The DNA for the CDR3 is TGCGCCAGCAGCCCTTTCCCCGCGAACGATAGACATGACAACTACTATGGCTACACCTTC. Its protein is CASSPFPANDRHDNYYGYTF.

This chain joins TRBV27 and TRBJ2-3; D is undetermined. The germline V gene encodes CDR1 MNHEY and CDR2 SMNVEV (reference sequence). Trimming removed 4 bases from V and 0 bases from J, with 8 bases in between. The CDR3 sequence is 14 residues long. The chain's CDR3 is CASSSRSSTDTQYF. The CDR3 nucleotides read TGTGCCAGCAGTTCCCGGTCTAGCACAGATACGCAGTATTTT.

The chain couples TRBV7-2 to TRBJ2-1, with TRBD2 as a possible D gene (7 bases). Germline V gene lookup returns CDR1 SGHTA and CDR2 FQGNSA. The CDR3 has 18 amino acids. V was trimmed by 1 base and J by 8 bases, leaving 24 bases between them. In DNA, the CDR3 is TGTGCCAGCAGCTTAGACGTCGGGGGGCTAGCAGCCTGGGATGAGCAGTTCTTC. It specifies CASSLDVGGLAAWDEQFF.